This T cell receptor beta chain emerged from a study of blood T cell repertoires in COVID-19. Study summary: Samples taken during acute and convalescent COVID-19 were collected in the United States, Italy and Spain.

V lost 7 bases and J lost 6; bases outside the gene matches: 14. Germline V CDR1 and CDR2: SNHLY, FYNNEI. The CDR3 runs 16 residues. Assay used: immunoSEQ multiplex PCR; TCRdb lists only in-frame clones, some missing. The sample includes roughly 100,000 clones, over 75% of them seen just once. This sequence joins TRBV2 and TRBJ1-2; 10 positions match TRBD1. This TCR was sampled from a woman aged 80 or older with acute or convalescent COVID-19. Sequencing input: peripheral blood. The CDR3 nucleotides are TGTGCCAGCACCGCCCGGGACAGGGGAAGTGGGCATGGCTACACCTTC. It yields the protein CASTARDRGSGHGYTF.